Reported below is one T cell receptor (beta chain). This sample is part of a study of T cell responses to AZD1222 COVID-19 vaccine. Using immunoSEQ multiplex PCR, the repertoire was profiled, and TCRdb retains in-frame clones only, with some absent. The sample lists about 82,000 clones; 85% to 90% were seen once. The TCR comes from an adult in good health. The sequencing used peripheral blood, collected on day 0 of AZD1222 vaccination.

CDR3 in amino acids: CASSWDRNSPLHF. DNA of the CDR3: TGTGCCAGCAGTTGGGACAGGAATTCACCCCTCCACTTT. The chain combines TRBV12-3 or TRBV12-4 with TRBJ1-6, with 8 bases matching TRBD1. The CDR3 runs 13 residues. V lost 4 bases, J lost 7 bases, and 0 bases stayed unmatched.